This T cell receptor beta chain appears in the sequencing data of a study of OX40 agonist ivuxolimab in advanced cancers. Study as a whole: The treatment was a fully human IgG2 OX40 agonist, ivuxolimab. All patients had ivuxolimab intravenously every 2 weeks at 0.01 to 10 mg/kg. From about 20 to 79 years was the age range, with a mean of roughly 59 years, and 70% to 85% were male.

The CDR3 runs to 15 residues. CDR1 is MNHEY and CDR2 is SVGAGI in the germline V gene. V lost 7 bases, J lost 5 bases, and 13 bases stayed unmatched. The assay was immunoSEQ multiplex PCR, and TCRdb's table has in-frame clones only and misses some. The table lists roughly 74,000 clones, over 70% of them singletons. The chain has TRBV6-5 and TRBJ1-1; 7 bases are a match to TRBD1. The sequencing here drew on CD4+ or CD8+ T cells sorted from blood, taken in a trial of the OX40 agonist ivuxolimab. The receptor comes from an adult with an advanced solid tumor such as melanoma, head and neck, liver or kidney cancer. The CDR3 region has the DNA TGTGCCAGCACCCGATCAGGGGGAGGAGGTACTGAAGCTTTCTTT. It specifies CASTRSGGGGTEAFF.